The sequence of this T cell receptor (beta chain) was determined in a study of blood T cell repertoires in COVID-19. For the study at large: The United States, Italy and Spain were the sources of the acute and convalescent COVID-19 samples. Sources were T cells, B-cell-depleted T cells, or PBMCs; the material itself was cDNA or gDNA.

Per the original data handling: The assay estimated nucleated cells by amplifying reference gene primers. Assay used: immunoSEQ multiplex PCR; TCRdb lists only in-frame clones, some missing. For V, J and clone size, that table is used; D and trimming come from the DNA. The sample has about 150,000 clones; about nine tenths are singletons. The germline gives CDR1 KGHDR, CDR2 SFDVKD. The CDR3 has 13 residues. V lost 4 bases, J lost 5 bases, and 0 bases stayed unmatched. The sample taken for sequencing was peripheral blood. The receptor's source is a woman aged 55-70 years with active or convalescent COVID-19. The gene calls are TRBV24-1 and TRBJ2-2; 7 bases line up with TRBD2. The CDR3 DNA sequence: TGTGCCACCAGTGAACTAGCGACCGGGGAGCTGTTTTTT. It encodes CATSELATGELFF.